This T cell receptor beta chain was profiled in a study of blood T cell dynamics during melanoma immunotherapy. From germline, CDR1 is LNHDA and CDR2 SQIVND (reference sequence). This CDR3 has 14 amino acids. V shed 5 bases and J shed 4 bases, with 14 bases lying between them. This table comes from immunoSEQ multiplex PCR, and its TCRdb copy is limited to in-frame clones, with some not included. The sample lists thousands of clones; 85% were seen once. This clone is a singleton in its sample. Time point specified: week 3, after first cycle of checkpoint inhibitor. The clonotype was recovered from a human donor with melanoma. Specimen: blood, collected from a patient treated with checkpoint blockade. The chain recombines TRBV19 with TRBJ1-1; D call uncertain. This CDR3 is CASSPTAGLTEAFF. DNA for the CDR3: TGTGCCAGTAGTCCCACGGCCGGACTCACTGAAGCTTTCTTT.